This is a list of T cell receptor beta chains from one sample in a study of cytomegalovirus exposure and HLA in healthy donors. Profiled with immunoSEQ multiplex PCR; TCRdb holds only in-frame clones, not every one. The table shows 170,000 or so clones, with around 85% occurring only once. Sequencing input: PBMCs. The receptors here all came from a man aged 18 to 30 in good health and CMV-seropositive. CDR3s include the opening cysteine and the closing phenylalanine or tryptophan. D genes are given only for firm matches. The size of a clone is reported for some rows only, either as once, few or many, or as a class for expanded clones.

>few|-|TRBV5-5|TRBJ1-5
CASSPEDTYQPQHF
TGTGCCAGCAGCCCCGAGGACACCTATCAGCCCCAGCATTTT
>-|-|TRBV30|TRBJ1-4
CAWSVPGSDEKLFF
TGTGCCTGGAGTGTACCGGGGTCGGATGAAAAACTGTTTTTT
>-|-|TRBV19|TRBJ1-1
CASTAWGRNTEAFF
TGTGCCAGTACGGCTTGGGGGCGGAACACTGAAGCTTTCTTT
>-|-|TRBV20-1|TRBJ1-2
CSARAPNTF
TGCAGTGCTAGAGCCCCCAACACCTTC
>-|TRBD2|TRBV10-2|TRBJ2-1
CASSLTSGRGNEQFF
TGCGCCAGCAGTCTGACTAGCGGGAGAGGCAATGAGCAGTTCTTC
>once|TRBD2|TRBV6-4|TRBJ2-3
CASIKRGLAGEDTQYF
TGTGCCAGCATCAAAAGGGGACTAGCGGGAGAAGATACGCAGTATTTT
>-|-|TRBV7-8|TRBJ1-5
CASSADSPNQPQHF
TGTGCCAGCAGCGCGGACAGCCCGAATCAGCCCCAGCATTTT
>-|-|TRBV6-6|TRBJ2-3
CASIYTGGTDTQYF
TGTGCCAGCATCTACACCGGGGGAACAGATACGCAGTATTTT
>-|TRBD1|TRBV10-2|TRBJ2-3
CASKRTGTTDTQYF
TGCGCCAGCAAAAGGACAGGGACCACAGATACGCAGTATTTT
>-|-|TRBV19|TRBJ1-1
CASSLRGGGAFF
TGTGCCAGTAGTCTAAGGGGAGGAGGAGCTTTCTTT
>-|-|TRBV27|TRBJ2-5
CASSKTAQYQETQYF
TGTGCCAGCAGTAAGACAGCACAGTACCAAGAGACCCAGTACTTC
>once|-|TRBV5-1|TRBJ2-3
CASSLEGRISDTQYF
TGCGCCAGCAGCTTGGAGGGGAGGATATCAGATACGCAGTATTTT
>-|TRBD2|TRBV11-2|TRBJ2-7
CASRKDGLAGVSEQYF
TGTGCCAGCAGAAAGGACGGGCTAGCGGGAGTATCCGAGCAGTACTTC
>-|-|TRBV4-1|TRBJ1-4
CASRLTGDQNEKLFF
TGCGCCAGCAGACTTACAGGCGACCAAAATGAAAAACTGTTTTTT
>few|TRBD2|TRBV7-2|TRBJ2-5
CASSLSSSGKETQYF
TGTGCCAGCAGCTTATCGTCTAGCGGGAAAGAGACCCAGTACTTC
>-|-|TRBV5-1|TRBJ2-7
CASSLHSDSYEQYF
TGCGCCAGCAGCTTGCACAGTGACTCCTACGAGCAGTACTTC
>few|-|TRBV27|TRBJ1-1
CASSLKGAGTLNTEAFF
TGTGCCAGCAGTTTAAAAGGGGCCGGTACCCTGAACACTGAAGCTTTCTTT
>-|TRBD2|TRBV2|TRBJ2-5
CASRDSGQETQYF
TGTGCCAGCAGGGATAGCGGGCAAGAGACCCAGTACTTC
>-|-|TRBV19|TRBJ1-1
CASSVSVDTEAFF
TGTGCCAGTAGTGTCAGTGTGGACACTGAAGCTTTCTTT
>-|-|TRBV19|TRBJ2-1
CASSAGLRYEQFF
TGTGCCAGTAGTGCAGGGTTAAGGTATGAGCAGTTCTTC